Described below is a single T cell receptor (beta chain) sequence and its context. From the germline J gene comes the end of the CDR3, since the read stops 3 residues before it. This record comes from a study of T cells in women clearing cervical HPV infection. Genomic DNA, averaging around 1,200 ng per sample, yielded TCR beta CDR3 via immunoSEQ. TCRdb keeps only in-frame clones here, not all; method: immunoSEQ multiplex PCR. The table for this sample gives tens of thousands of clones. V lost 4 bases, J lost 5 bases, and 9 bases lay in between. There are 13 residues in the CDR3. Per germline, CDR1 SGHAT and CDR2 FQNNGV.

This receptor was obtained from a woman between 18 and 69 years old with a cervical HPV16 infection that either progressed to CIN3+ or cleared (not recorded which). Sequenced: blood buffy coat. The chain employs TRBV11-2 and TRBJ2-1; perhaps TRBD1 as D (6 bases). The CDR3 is CASSSDRHNEQFF. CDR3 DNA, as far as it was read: TGTGCCAGCAGCTCGGACAGACACAATGAG.